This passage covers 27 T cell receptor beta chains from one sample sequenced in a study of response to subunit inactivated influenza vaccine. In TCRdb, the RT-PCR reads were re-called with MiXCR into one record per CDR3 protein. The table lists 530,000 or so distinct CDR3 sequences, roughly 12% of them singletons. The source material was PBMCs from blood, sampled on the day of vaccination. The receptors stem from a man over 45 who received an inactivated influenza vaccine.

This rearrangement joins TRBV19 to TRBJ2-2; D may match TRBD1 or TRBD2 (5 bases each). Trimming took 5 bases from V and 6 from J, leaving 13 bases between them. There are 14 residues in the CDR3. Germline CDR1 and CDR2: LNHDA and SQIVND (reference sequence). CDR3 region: CASSDRDGAGELFF. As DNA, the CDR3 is TGTGCCAGTAGTGACCGGGACGGGGCCGGGGAGCTGTTTTTT.

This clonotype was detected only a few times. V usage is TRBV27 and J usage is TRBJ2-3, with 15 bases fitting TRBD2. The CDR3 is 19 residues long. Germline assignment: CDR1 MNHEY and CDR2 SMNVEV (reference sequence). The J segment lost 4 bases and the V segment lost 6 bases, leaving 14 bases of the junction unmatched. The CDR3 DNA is TGTGCCAGCAGGCCTACCGGGACTAGCGGGGGGTTTCAGTCAGATACGCAGTATTTT. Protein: CASRPTGTSGGFQSDTQYF.

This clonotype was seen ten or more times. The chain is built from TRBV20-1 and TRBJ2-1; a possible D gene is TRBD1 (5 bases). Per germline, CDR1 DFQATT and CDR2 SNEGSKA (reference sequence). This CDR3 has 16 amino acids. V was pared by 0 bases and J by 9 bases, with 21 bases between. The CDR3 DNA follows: TGCAGTGCTAGAGATCCCAGGGCGCCCAACAATGGTGAGCAGTTCTTC. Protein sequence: CSARDPRAPNNGEQFF.

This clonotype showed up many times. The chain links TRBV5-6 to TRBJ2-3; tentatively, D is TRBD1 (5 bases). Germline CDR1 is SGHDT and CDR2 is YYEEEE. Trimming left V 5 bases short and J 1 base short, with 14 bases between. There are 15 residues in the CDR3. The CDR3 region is CASSSGHIGTDTQYF. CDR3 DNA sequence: TGTGCCAGCAGTTCAGGACACATCGGCACAGATACGCAGTATTTT.

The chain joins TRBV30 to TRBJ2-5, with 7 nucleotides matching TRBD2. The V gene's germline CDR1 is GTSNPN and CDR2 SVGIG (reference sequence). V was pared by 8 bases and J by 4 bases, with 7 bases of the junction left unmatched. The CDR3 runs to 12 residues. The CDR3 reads CARNGGGETQYF. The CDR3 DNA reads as TGTGCCAGAAATGGGGGGGGAGAGACCCAGTACTTC.

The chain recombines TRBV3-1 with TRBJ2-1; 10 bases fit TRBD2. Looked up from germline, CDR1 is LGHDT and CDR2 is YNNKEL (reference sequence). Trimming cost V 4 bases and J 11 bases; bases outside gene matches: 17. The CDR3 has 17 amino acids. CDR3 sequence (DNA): TGTGCCAGCAGCCCAGAATGGACTAGCGGAACGGTTACGAAGCAGTTCTTC. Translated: CASSPEWTSGTVTKQFF.

CDR3 in amino acids: CATSDSTNSPLHF. CDR3 sequence (DNA): TGTGCCACCAGCGACAGTACGAATTCACCCCTCCACTTT. The J gene is TRBJ1-6, the V gene TRBV15; D possibly corresponds to TRBD1 (5 bases). V was shortened by 5 bases and J by 7 bases, with 9 bases between the two germline ends. The CDR3 loop spans 13 amino acids. Germline-derived CDR1 and CDR2 are LNHNV and YYDKDF (reference sequence).

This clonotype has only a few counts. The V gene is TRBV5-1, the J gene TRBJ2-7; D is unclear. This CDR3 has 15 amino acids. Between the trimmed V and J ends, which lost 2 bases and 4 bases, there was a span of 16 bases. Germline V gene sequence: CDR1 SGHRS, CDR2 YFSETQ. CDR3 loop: CASSFTTRVGYEQYF. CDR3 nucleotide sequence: TGCGCCAGCAGCTTTACGACAAGGGTGGGTTACGAGCAGTACTTC.

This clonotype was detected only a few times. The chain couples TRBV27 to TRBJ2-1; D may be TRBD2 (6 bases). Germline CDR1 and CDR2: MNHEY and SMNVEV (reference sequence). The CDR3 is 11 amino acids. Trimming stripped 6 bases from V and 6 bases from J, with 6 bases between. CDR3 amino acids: CASRGLNEQFF. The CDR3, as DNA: TGTGCCAGCAGGGGACTCAATGAGCAGTTCTTC.

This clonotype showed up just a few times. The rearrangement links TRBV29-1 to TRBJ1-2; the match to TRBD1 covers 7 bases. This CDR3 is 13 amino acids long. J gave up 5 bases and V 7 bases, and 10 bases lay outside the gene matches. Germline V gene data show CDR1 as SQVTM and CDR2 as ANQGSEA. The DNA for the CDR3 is TGCAGCGCCGGCACCGGGACAGTATATGGCTACACCTTC. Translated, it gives CSAGTGTVYGYTF.

In DNA, the CDR3 is TGTGCCAGCAGCCAAGCGAGGACAGGGCCGGATACGCAGTATTTT. As protein: CASSQARTGPDTQYF. The chain couples TRBV3-1 to TRBJ2-3, with 8 bases aligning to TRBD1. The CDR3 consists of 15 residues. The germline CDR1 and CDR2 sequences are LGHDT and YNNKEL (reference sequence). Trimming removed 1 base from V and 6 bases from J; junction bases left unmatched: 6.

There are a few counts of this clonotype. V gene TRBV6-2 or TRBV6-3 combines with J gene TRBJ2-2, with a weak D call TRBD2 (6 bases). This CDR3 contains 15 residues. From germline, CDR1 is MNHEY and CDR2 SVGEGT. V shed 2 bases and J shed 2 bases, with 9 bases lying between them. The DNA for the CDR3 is TGTGCCAGCAGTTACACTAGCTCCAACACCGGGGAGCTGTTTTTT. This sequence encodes CASSYTSSNTGELFF.

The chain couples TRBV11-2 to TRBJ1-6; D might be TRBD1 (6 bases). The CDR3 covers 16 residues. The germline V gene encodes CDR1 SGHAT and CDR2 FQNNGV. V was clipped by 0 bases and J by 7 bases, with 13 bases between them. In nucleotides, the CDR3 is TGTGCCAGCAGCTTAGATCCGGGGGCGCGGAATTCACCCCTCCACTTT. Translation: CASSLDPGARNSPLHF.

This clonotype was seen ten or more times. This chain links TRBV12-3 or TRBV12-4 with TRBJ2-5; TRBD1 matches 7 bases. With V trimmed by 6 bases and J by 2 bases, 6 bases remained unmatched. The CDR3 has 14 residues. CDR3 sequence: CASSYRQGQETQYF. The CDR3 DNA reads TGTGCCAGCAGCTATCGACAGGGACAAGAGACCCAGTACTTC.

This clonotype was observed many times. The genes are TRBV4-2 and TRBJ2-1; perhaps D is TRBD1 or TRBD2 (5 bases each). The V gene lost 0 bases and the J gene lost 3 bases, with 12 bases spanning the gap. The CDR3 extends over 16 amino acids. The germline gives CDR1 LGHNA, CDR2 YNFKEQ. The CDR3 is CASSQEQEAYYNEQFF. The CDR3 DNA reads TGTGCCAGCAGCCAAGAACAGGAGGCCTACTACAATGAGCAGTTCTTC.

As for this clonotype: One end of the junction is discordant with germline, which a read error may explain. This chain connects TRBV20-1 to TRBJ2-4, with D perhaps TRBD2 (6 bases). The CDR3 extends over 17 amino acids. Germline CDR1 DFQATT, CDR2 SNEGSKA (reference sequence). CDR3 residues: CCASETRPGQMGNIQYF. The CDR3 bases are TGCTGTGCTAGTGAGACTAGACCCGGACAAATGGGAAACATTCAGTACTTC.

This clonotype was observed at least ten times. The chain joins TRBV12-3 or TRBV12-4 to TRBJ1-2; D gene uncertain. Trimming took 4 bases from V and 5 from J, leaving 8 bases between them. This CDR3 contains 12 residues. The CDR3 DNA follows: TGTGCCAGCAGTTATATGGGGTATGGCTACACCTTC. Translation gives CASSYMGYGYTF.

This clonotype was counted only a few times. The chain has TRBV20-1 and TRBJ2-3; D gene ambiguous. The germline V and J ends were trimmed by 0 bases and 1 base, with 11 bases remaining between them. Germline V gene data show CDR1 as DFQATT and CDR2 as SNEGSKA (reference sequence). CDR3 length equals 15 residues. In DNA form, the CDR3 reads TGCAGTGCTAGAGATCCCCGGTTAGGCACAGATACGCAGTATTTT. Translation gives CSARDPRLGTDTQYF.

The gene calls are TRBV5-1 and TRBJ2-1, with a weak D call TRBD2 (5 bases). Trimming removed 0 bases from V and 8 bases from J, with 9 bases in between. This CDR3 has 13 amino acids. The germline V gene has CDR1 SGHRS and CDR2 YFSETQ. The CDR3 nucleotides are TGCGCCAGCAGCTTGGATCTAGCCCATGAGCAGTTCTTC. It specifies CASSLDLAHEQFF.

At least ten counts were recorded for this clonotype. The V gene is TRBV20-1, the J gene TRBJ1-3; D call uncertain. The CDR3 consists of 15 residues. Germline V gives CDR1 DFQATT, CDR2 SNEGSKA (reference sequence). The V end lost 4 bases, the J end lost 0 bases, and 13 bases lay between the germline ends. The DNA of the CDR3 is TGCAGTGCTAACGGTCCCGGACCCTCTGGAAACACCATATATTTT. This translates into CSANGPGPSGNTIYF.

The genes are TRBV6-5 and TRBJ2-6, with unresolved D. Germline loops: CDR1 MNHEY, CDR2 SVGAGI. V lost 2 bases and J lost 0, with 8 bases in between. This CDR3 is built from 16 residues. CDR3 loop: CASSYVSYSGANVLTF. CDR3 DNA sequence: TGTGCCAGCAGTTACGTCTCGTACTCTGGGGCCAACGTCCTGACTTTC.

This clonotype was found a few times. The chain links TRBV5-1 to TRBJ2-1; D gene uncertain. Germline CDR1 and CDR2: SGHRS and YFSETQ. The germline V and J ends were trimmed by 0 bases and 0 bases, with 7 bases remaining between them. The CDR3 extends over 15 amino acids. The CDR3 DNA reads TGCGCCAGCAGCTTGGATTTGCACTCCTACAATGAGCAGTTCTTC. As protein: CASSLDLHSYNEQFF.

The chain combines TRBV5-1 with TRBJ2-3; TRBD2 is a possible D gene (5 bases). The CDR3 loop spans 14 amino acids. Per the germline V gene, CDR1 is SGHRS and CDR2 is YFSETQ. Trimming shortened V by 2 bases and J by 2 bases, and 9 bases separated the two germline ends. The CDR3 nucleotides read TGCGCCAGCAGCTTTAACCGGGACACAGATACGCAGTATTTT. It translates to CASSFNRDTDTQYF.

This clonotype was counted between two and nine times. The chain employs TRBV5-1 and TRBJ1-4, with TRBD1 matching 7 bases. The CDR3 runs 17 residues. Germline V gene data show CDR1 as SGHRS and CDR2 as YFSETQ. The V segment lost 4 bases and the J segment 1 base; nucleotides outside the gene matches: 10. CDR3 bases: TGCGCCAGCAGCCACTTCAGGGGGGAAGGAACTAATGAAAAACTGTTTTTT. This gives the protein CASSHFRGEGTNEKLFF.

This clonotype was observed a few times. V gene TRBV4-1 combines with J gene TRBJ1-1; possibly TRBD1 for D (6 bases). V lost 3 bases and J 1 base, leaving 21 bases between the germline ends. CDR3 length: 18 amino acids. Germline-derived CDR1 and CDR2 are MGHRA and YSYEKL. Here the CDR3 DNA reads TGCGCCAGCAGCCAGCTACTTCTTCGGGGGGGGCAGAACACTGAAGCTTTCTTT. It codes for CASSQLLLRGGQNTEAFF.

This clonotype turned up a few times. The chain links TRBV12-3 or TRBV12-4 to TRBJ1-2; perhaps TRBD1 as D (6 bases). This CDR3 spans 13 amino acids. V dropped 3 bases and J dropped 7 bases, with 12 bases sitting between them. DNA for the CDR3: TGTGCCAGCAGTTTTCAGGACAGCGCTGGCTACACCTTC. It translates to CASSFQDSAGYTF.

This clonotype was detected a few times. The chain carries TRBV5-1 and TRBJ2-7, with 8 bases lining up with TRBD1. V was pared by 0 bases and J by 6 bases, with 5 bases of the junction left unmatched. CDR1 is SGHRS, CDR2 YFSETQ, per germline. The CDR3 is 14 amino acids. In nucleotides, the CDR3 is TGCGCCAGCAGCTTGGGTGCAGGGGGCGGCGAGCAGTACTTC. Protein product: CASSLGAGGGEQYF.